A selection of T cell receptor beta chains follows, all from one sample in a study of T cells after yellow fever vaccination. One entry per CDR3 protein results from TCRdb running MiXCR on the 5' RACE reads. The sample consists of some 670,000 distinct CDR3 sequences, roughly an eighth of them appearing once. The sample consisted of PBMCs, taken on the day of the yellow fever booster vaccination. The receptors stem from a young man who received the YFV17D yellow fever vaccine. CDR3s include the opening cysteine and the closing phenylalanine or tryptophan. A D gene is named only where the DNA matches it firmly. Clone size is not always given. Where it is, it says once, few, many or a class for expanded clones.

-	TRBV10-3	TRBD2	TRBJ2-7	CAISDGLGTYEQYF	TGTGCCATCAGTGACGGACTAGGAACCTACGAGCAGTACTTC
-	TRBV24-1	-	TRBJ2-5	CATSDPGRQETQYF	TGTGCCACCAGTGACCCCGGTCGGCAAGAGACCCAGTACTTC
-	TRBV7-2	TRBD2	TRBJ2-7	CASSLATSGVYEQYF	TGTGCCAGCAGCTTAGCGACTAGCGGAGTTTACGAGCAGTACTTC
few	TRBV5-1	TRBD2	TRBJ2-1	CASSKLGLAGNEEQFF	TGCGCCAGCAGCAAACTAGGCCTAGCGGGAAACGAGGAGCAGTTCTTC
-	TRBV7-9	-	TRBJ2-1	CASSWSDSYNEQFF	TGTGCCAGCTCTTGGAGCGACTCCTACAATGAGCAGTTCTTC
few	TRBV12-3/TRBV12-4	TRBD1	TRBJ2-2	CASSPGQAFGELFF	TGTGCCAGCAGTCCGGGACAGGCGTTCGGGGAGCTGTTTTTT
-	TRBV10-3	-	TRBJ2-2	CAISEPSGTGELFF	TGTGCCATCAGTGAGCCCTCCGGGACCGGGGAGCTGTTTTTT
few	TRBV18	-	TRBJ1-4	CASSPQKDLGTEKLFF	TGTGCCAGCTCCCCACAAAAAGACCTTGGGACTGAAAAACTGTTTTTT
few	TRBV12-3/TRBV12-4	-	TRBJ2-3	CASSSLVSPDTQYF	TGTGCCAGCAGCTCTTTAGTAAGTCCAGATACGCAGTATTTT
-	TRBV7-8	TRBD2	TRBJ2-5	CASTLLAAQETQYF	TGTGCCAGCACCCTACTAGCGGCCCAAGAGACCCAGTACTTC
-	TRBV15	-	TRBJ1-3	CATTEWGTGNTIYF	TGTGCCACCACTGAGTGGGGGACTGGAAACACCATATATTTT
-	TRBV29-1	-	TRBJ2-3	CSVPVQSTDTQYF	TGCAGCGTCCCGGTTCAGAGCACAGATACGCAGTATTTT
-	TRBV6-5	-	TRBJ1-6	CASSYGGMLPLHF	TGTGCCAGCAGTTACGGGGGGATGTTGCCCCTCCACTTT
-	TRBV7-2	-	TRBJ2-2	CASSLGKPTGELFF	TGTGCCAGCAGCTTAGGCAAGCCCACCGGGGAGCTGTTTTTT
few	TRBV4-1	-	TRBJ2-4	CASSQASPTKNIQYF	TGCGCCAGCAGCCAAGCCAGTCCAACCAAAAACATTCAGTACTTC
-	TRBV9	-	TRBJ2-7	CASSPSGTPGVYEQYF	TGTGCCAGCAGCCCATCCGGGACACCCGGCGTTTACGAGCAGTACTTC
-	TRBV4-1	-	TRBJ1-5	CASSQEGDQPQHF	TGCGCCAGCAGCCAAGAGGGGGATCAGCCCCAGCATTTT
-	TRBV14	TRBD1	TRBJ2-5	CASSQERGQPVLGETQYF	TGTGCCAGCAGCCAAGAAAGGGGACAGCCTGTGTTGGGTGAGACCCAGTACTTC
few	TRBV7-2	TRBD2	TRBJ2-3	CASSRSGRSADTQYF	TGTGCCAGCAGCCGTAGCGGGAGAAGCGCAGATACGCAGTATTTT
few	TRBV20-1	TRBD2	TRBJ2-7	CSARVGGRPPYEQYF	TGCAGTGCTAGAGTTGGCGGGAGACCCCCCTACGAGCAGTACTTC
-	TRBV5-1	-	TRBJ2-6	CASSPGGGQTSGANVLTF	TGCGCCAGCAGCCCGGGGGGGGGACAGACCTCTGGGGCCAACGTCCTGACTTTC
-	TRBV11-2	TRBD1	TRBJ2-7	CASRTTGIYEQYF	TGTGCCAGCAGGACGACAGGGATCTACGAGCAGTACTTC
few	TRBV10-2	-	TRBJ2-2	CATWTINTGELFF	TGCGCCACGTGGACAATTAACACCGGGGAGCTGTTTTTT
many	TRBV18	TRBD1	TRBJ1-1	CASSPSGQGNTEAFF	TGTGCCAGCTCACCTTCGGGACAGGGGAACACTGAAGCTTTCTTT
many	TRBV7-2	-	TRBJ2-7	CASSLGLALEQYF	TGTGCCAGCAGCTTAGGATTAGCGCTCGAGCAGTACTTC
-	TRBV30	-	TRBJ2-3	CAWKDSGLVRDPQYF	TGTGCCTGGAAAGATAGCGGACTCGTTCGGGACCCGCAGTATTTT
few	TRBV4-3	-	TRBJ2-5	CASSHQFSETQYF	TGCGCCAGCAGCCATCAATTCTCAGAGACCCAGTACTTC
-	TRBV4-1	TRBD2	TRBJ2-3	CASSPNPGGRTDTQYF	TGCGCCAGCAGCCCAAACCCGGGCGGGAGGACAGATACGCAGTATTTT
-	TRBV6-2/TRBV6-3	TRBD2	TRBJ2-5	CASGLAGLETQYF	TGTGCCAGTGGACTAGCGGGACTGGAGACCCAGTACTTC
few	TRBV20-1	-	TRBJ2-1	CSARGGNSPFF	TGCAGTGCTAGAGGCGGGAATTCTCCGTTCTTC
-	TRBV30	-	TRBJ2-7	CAWSVYRVGEQYF	TGTGCCTGGAGTGTGTACAGGGTGGGTGAGCAGTACTTC
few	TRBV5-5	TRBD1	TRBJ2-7	CASSKDGTGAYEQYF	TGTGCCAGCAGCAAGGACGGGACAGGGGCCTACGAGCAGTACTTC
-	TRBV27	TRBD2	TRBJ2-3	CASSSLGAGGPDTQYF	TGTGCCAGCAGTTCCTTGGGAGCGGGAGGGCCAGATACGCAGTATTTT
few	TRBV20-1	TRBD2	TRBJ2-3	CSATPAGGGTDTQYF	TGCAGTGCTACCCCAGCGGGAGGGGGAACAGATACGCAGTATTTT
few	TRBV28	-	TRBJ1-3	CASSSRGTGNTIYF	TGTGCCAGCAGTTCCCGAGGGACTGGAAACACCATATATTTT